Listed below are T cell receptor beta chains from one sample, sequenced in a study of Ad26.COV2.S vaccination and SARS-CoV-2 variants. Only in-frame clones appear in the TCRdb table, and some are missing; sequencing was by immunoSEQ multiplex PCR. The sample holds hundreds of thousands of clones, 89% seen once. The sample here was peripheral blood, taken in a trial of Ad26.COV2.S vaccine versus placebo. The receptors here all came from a person aged 18 to 59 who received the Ad26.COV2.S COVID-19 vaccine or a placebo. The CDR3 runs from the conserved cysteine through the conserved F or W. Fields, in order: J gene, D gene, V gene, clone size, CDR3 DNA, CDR3 protein. D genes are given only for firm matches. Not all rows give a size; the values are once, few, many and, for expanded clones, a class.

TRBJ1-5	.	TRBV19	.	TGTGCCAGTAGTATCATGGGGACCGATCAGCCCCAGCATTTT	CASSIMGTDQPQHF
TRBJ1-5	.	TRBV19	.	TGTGCCAGTAGGAACCCCAATCAGCCCCAGCATTTT	CASRNPNQPQHF
TRBJ2-7	TRBD2	TRBV27	.	TGTGCCAGCAGTTCCCTCGGGGGAGGGCCGGGCTACGAGCAGTACTTC	CASSSLGGGPGYEQYF
TRBJ2-5	.	TRBV19	.	TGTGCCAGTAGTCCACAGGTTCCTCAAGAGACCCAGTACTTC	CASSPQVPQETQYF
TRBJ2-2	TRBD1	TRBV19	.	TGTGCCAGTAGTGACAGGGGTGACACCGGGGAGCTGTTTTTT	CASSDRGDTGELFF
TRBJ1-5	.	TRBV30	.	TGTGCCTGGAGTGCGGGCAGAGTAAATCAGCCCCAGCATTTT	CAWSAGRVNQPQHF
TRBJ1-2	TRBD1	TRBV7-2	few	TGTGCCAGCAGCTTACCGGGACAGGGAGAATATGGCTACACCTTC	CASSLPGQGEYGYTF
TRBJ2-2	TRBD2	TRBV5-1	.	TGCGCCAGCAGCGTGGGACTAGCGGGAGTCAACGGGGAGCTGTTTTTT	CASSVGLAGVNGELFF
TRBJ2-5	TRBD1	TRBV5-1	once	TGCGCCAGCAGCTCCAGGGGACAGCAAGAGACCCAGTACTTC	CASSSRGQQETQYF
TRBJ2-3	.	TRBV9	.	TGTGCCAGCAGCGTCCAGTACCTGGATACGCAGTATTTT	CASSVQYLDTQYF
TRBJ2-5	.	TRBV28	.	TGTGCCAGCACTCCATCGGGGTTTACGGTAGGGCTGGAGACCCAGTACTTC	CASTPSGFTVGLETQYF
TRBJ2-5	TRBD1	TRBV4-2	.	TGTGCCAGCAGCCAACCTAGGGGGACAGGCCAAGAGACCCAGTACTTC	CASSQPRGTGQETQYF
TRBJ2-1	TRBD2	TRBV5-5	.	TGTGCCAGCAGAGAACTCGGCCGGGCTGGCGGGAGGCCCAATGAGCAGTTCTTC	CASRELGRAGGRPNEQFF
TRBJ1-5	TRBD1	TRBV27	.	TGTGCCAGCAGAGACAGGGCTAGCAATCAGCCCCAGCATTTT	CASRDRASNQPQHF
TRBJ2-1	.	TRBV24-1	.	TGTGCCACCGGGAGCTCCTACAATGAGCAGTTCTTC	CATGSSYNEQFF
TRBJ1-1	TRBD1	TRBV7-2	.	TGTGCCAGCAGCGCGACAGGGCGGGGCACTGAAGCTTTCTTT	CASSATGRGTEAFF
TRBJ1-3	.	TRBV3-1/TRBV3-2	.	TGTGCCAGCAGCCAAGACATCCACTCTGGAAACACCATATATTTT	CASSQDIHSGNTIYF
TRBJ1-5	.	TRBV15	.	TGTGCCACCAGCAGAGAGGCCGGGGGCACTCTTAGCAATCAGCCCCAGCATTTT	CATSREAGGTLSNQPQHF
TRBJ2-1	.	TRBV13	once	TGTGCCAGCAGCTTAGGTATGAACAATGAGCAGTTCTTC	CASSLGMNNEQFF
TRBJ1-2	.	TRBV14	.	TGTGCCAGCAGCCAAGACAGGGCCAACTATGGCTACACCTTC	CASSQDRANYGYTF
TRBJ2-1	TRBD2	TRBV3-1/TRBV3-2	.	TGTGCCAGCAGCCAAGAGACTAGCGGGAGGGGATACAATGAGCAGTTCTTC	CASSQETSGRGYNEQFF
TRBJ1-4	.	TRBV19	.	TGTGCCAGTAGTATCTCGTCTGAAAAACTGTTTTTT	CASSISSEKLFF
TRBJ1-1	TRBD1	TRBV7-9	.	TGTGCCAGCAGCGGCAGGGGGTCCCTTTCTGAAGCTTTCTTT	CASSGRGSLSEAFF
TRBJ2-2	.	TRBV19	.	TGTGCCAGTAGTTCCCGGCTAAACACCGGGGAGCTGTTTTTT	CASSSRLNTGELFF
TRBJ1-5	TRBD1	TRBV4-1	.	TGCGCCAGCAGCCAAGAGGTGACAGGGTTCAATCAGCCCCAGCATTTT	CASSQEVTGFNQPQHF
TRBJ1-2	TRBD1	TRBV14	.	TGTGCCAGCAGCCAAGCCGGGACAGGGGGCGGTGGCTACACCTTC	CASSQAGTGGGGYTF
TRBJ1-6	.	TRBV19	.	TGTGCCAGTAGTGGTTTTCCTAAGTCACCCCTCCACTTT	CASSGFPKSPLHF
TRBJ1-6	.	TRBV5-1	.	TGCGCCAGCAGTCGCGTAACAGGAGATTCACCCCTCCACTTT	CASSRVTGDSPLHF
TRBJ2-2	.	TRBV5-1	.	TGCGCCAGCAGCTTGGGAGGAATAAGCTACGGGGAGCTGTTTTTT	CASSLGGISYGELFF
TRBJ2-1	TRBD1	TRBV2	.	TGTGCCAGCAGTAAGGACAGGGATAGAGGTGAGCAGTTCTTC	CASSKDRDRGEQFF
TRBJ2-5	TRBD1	TRBV27	.	TGTGCCAGCAAAAAGGGGGCGAGTACAGGGGGCGAGGAGACCCAGTACTTC	CASKKGASTGGEETQYF
TRBJ2-2	.	TRBV5-6	once	TGTGCCAGCAGCTTTAGATTGGGCGGGAACACCGGGGAGCTGTTTTTT	CASSFRLGGNTGELFF
TRBJ2-1	.	TRBV5-4	.	TGTGCCAGCAGCTTGGGGTTAGTCCCCTCCTACAATGAGCAGTTCTTC	CASSLGLVPSYNEQFF
TRBJ2-1	TRBD2	TRBV24-1	.	TGTGCCACCAGTATGCGATCGGGAGGGCCCTACAATGAGCAGTTCTTC	CATSMRSGGPYNEQFF
TRBJ1-5	.	TRBV18	.	TGTGCCAGCTCACTTGACGGGGAGTGGCAGCCCCAGCATTTT	CASSLDGEWQPQHF
TRBJ2-7	TRBD2	TRBV2	.	TGTGCCAGCAGTGGTAGAAGCGGGAGGGGGTACGAGCAGTACTTC	CASSGRSGRGYEQYF
TRBJ2-1	.	TRBV7-2	.	TGTGCCAGCAGCTTAGCGGTAAATGAGCAGTTCTTC	CASSLAVNEQFF
TRBJ1-2	.	TRBV30	.	TGTGCCTGGAGTGCCGCTGGGGCCCGCGGCTATGGCTACACCTTC	CAWSAAGARGYGYTF
TRBJ1-4	.	TRBV4-2	.	TGTGCCAGCAGCCAAGCAAATGTTGGGGGGTCGGGGGAAAAACTGTTTTTT	CASSQANVGGSGEKLFF
TRBJ2-2	TRBD2	TRBV5-1	.	TGCGCCAGCAGCTTGGTAAGCGGGAGACTCACCGGGGAGCTGTTTTTT	CASSLVSGRLTGELFF